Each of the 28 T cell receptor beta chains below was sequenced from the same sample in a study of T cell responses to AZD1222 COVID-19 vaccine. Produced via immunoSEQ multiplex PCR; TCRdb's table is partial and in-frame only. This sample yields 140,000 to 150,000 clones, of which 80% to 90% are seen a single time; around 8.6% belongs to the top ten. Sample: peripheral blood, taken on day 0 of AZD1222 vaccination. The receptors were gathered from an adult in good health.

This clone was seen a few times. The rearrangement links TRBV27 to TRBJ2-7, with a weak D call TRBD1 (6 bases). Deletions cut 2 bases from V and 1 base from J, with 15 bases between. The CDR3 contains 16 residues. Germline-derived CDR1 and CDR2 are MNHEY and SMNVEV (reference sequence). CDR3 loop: CASSLSQGTISYEQYF. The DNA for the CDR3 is TGTGCCAGCAGTTTAAGTCAGGGGACAATATCCTACGAGCAGTACTTC.

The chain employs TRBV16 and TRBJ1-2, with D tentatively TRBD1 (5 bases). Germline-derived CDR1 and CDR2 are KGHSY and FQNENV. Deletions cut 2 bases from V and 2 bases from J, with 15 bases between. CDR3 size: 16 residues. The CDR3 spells CASSQTLSQGNYGYTF. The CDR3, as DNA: TGTGCCAGCAGCCAAACGCTGAGTCAGGGAAACTATGGCTACACCTTC. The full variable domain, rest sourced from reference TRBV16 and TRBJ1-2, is GEEVAQTPKHLVRGEGQKAKLYCAPIKGHSYVFWYQQVLKNEFKFLISFQNENVFDETGMPKERFSAKCLPNSPCSLEIQATKLEDSAVYFCASSQTLSQGNYGYTFGSGTRLTVV.

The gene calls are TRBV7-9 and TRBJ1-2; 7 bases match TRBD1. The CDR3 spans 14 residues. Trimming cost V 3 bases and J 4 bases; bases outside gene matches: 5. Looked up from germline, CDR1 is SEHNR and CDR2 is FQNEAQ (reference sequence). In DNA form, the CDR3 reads TGTGCCAGCAGCTTCAAGGCAGGGGGCTATGGCTACACCTTC. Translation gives CASSFKAGGYGYTF.

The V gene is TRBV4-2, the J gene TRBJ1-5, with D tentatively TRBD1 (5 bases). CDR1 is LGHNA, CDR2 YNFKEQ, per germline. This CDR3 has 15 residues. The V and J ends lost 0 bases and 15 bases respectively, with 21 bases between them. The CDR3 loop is CASSQESKGVWNLHF. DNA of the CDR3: TGTGCCAGCAGCCAAGAGTCGAAAGGGGTGTGGAATCTGCATTTT.

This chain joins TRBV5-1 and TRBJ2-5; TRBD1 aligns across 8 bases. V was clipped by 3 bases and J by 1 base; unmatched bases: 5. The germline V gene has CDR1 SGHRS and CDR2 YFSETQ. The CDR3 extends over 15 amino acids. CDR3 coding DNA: TGCGCCAGCAGCTCACAGGGGGTGAGCCAAGAGACCCAGTACTTC. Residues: CASSSQGVSQETQYF.

In DNA form, the CDR3 reads TGTGCCAGCAGCTGGGGACTAGCGGGATCCTACGAGCAGTACTTC. As protein: CASSWGLAGSYEQYF. V and J are TRBV7-6 and TRBJ2-7; 13 bases agree with TRBD2. Germline CDR1 reads SGHVS; CDR2 reads FNYEAQ. This CDR3 spans 15 amino acids. Trimming cost V 4 bases and J 1 base; bases outside gene matches: 1. Full variable domain (missing parts from reference TRBV7-6 and TRBJ2-7): GAGVSQSPRYKVTKRGQDVALRCDPISGHVSLYWYRQALGQGPEFLTYFNYEAQQDKSGLPNDRFSAERPEGSISTLTIQRTEQRDSAMYRCASSWGLAGSYEQYFGPGTRLTVT.

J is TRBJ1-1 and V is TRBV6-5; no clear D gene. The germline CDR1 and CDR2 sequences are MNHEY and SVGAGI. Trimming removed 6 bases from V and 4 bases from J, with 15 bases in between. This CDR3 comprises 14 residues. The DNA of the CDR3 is TGTGCCAGCAGCCTAAAAGGTCTAGGCACTGAAGCTTTCTTT. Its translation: CASSLKGLGTEAFF.

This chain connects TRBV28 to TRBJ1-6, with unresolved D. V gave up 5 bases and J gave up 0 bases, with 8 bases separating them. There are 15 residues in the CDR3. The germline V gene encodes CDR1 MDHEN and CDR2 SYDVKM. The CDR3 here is CASSRTSSYNSPLHF. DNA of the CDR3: TGTGCCAGCAGTAGGACCAGCTCCTATAATTCACCCCTCCACTTT.

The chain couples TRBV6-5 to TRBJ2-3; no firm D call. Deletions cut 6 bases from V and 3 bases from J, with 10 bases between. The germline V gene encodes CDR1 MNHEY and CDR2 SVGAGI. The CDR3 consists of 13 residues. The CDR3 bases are TGTGCCAGCAGCGCCCCTATGACAGATACGCAGTATTTT. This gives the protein CASSAPMTDTQYF.

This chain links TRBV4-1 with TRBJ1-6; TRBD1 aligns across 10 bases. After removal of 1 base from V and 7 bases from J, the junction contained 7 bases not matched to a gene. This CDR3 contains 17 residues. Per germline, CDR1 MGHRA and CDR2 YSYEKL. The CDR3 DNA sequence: TGCGCCAGCAGCCAAGGTGCGGGGGGACAGGGGAATTCACCCCTCCACTTT. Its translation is CASSQGAGGQGNSPLHF.

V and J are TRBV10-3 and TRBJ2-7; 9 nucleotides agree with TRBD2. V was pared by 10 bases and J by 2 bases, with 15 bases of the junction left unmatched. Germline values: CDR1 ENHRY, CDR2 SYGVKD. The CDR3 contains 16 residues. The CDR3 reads CATTTSGGRGAYEQYF. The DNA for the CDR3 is TGTGCCACCACGACTAGCGGTGGCCGAGGGGCCTACGAGCAGTACTTC.

The CDR3 protein is CATQEGLNTEAFF. CDR3 bases: TGTGCCACCCAGGAGGGGCTGAACACTGAAGCTTTCTTT. The J gene is TRBJ1-1, the V gene TRBV19; D might be TRBD1 (5 bases). Germline V gene data show CDR1 as LNHDA and CDR2 as SQIVND (reference sequence). This CDR3 spans 13 amino acids. Trimming stripped 10 bases from V and 0 bases from J, with 12 bases between.

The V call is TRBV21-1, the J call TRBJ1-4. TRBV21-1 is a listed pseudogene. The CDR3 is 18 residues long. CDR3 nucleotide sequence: TGTGCCAGCATTCCCCTTAAGGAGGGTCCCCTTAAAGGCGAAAAACTGTTTTTT. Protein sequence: CASIPLKEGPLKGEKLFF.

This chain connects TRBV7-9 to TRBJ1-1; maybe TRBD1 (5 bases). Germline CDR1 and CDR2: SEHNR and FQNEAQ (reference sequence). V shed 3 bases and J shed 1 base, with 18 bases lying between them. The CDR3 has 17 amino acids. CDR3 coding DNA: TGTGCCAGCAGCTTGGGGGAGCTAGGGCGGGAGAACACTGAAGCTTTCTTT. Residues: CASSLGELGRENTEAFF. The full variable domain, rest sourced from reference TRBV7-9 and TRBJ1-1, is DTGVSQNPRHKITKRGQNVTFRCDPISEHNRLYWYRQTLGQGPEFLTYFQNEAQLEKSRLLSDRFSAERPKGSFSTLEIQRTEQGDSAMYLCASSLGELGRENTEAFFGQGTRLTVV.

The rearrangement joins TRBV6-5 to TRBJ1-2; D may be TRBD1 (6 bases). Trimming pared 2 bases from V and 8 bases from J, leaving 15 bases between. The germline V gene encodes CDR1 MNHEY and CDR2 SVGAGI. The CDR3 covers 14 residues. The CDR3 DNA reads TGTGCCAGCAGTTACCTAAACAGGGTCGGGGGCTACACCTTC. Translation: CASSYLNRVGGYTF.

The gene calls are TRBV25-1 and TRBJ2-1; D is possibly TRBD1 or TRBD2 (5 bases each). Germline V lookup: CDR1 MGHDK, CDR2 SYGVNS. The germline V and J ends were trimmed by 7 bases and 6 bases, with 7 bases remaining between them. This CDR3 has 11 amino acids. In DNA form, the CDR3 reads TGTGCCAGCAAGGGGAGCAATGAGCAGTTCTTC. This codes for CASKGSNEQFF. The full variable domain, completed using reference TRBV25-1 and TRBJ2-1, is EADIYQTPRYLVIGTGKKITLECSQTMGHDKMYWYQQDPGMELHLIHYSYGVNSTEKGDLSSESTVSRIRTEHFPLTLESARPSHTSQYLCASKGSNEQFFGPGTRLTVL.

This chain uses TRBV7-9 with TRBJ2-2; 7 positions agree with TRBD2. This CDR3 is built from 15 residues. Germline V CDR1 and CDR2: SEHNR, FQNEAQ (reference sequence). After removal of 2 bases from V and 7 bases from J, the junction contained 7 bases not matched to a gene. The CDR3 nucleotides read TGTGCCAGCAGCTTATGGCTAGCGGAGAACGGGGAGCTGTTTTTT. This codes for CASSLWLAENGELFF.

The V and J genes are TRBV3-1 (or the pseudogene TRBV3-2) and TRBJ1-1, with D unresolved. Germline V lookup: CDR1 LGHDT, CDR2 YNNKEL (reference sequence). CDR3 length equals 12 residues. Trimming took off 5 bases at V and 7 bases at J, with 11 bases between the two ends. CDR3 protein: CASSSTGDEAFF. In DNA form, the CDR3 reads TGTGCCAGCAGCTCCACTGGGGATGAAGCTTTCTTT.

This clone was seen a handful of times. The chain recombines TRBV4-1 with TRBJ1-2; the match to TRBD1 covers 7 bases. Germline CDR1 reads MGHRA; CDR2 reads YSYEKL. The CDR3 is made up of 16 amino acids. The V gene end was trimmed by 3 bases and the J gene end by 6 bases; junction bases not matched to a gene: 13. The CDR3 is CASSHEGRQGVDGYTF. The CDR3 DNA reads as TGCGCCAGCAGCCATGAAGGAAGGCAGGGGGTTGATGGCTACACCTTC.

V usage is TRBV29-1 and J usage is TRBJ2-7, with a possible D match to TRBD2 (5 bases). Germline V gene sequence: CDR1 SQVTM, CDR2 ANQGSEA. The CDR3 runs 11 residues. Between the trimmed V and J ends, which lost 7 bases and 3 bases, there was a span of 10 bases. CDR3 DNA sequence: TGCAGCGGGACCGAGGGCTACGAGCAGTACTTC. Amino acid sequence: CSGTEGYEQYF.

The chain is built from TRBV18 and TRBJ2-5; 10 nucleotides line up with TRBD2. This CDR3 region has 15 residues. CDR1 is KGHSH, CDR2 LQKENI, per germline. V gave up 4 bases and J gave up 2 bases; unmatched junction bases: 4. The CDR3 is CASSQGLAVQETQYF. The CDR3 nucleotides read TGTGCCAGCTCACAAGGACTAGCGGTGCAAGAGACCCAGTACTTC.

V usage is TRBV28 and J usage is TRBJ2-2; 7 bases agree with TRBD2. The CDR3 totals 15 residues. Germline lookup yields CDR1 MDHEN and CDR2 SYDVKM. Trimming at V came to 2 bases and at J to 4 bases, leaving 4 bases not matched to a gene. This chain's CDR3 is CASSLGGSITGELFF. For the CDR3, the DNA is TGTGCCAGCAGTTTAGGCGGGAGTATCACCGGGGAGCTGTTTTTT.

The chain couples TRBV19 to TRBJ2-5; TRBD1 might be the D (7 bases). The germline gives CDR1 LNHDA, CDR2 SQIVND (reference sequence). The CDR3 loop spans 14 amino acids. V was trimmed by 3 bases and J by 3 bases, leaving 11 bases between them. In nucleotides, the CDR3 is TGTGCCAGTAGTATCAGGGGGGTCGAAGAGACCCAGTACTTC. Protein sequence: CASSIRGVEETQYF.

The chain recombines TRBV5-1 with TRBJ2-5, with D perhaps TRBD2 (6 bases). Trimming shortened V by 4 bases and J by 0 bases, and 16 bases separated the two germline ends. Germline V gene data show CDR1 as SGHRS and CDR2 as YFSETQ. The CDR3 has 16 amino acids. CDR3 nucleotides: TGCGCCAGCAGCCTGATGGGACTCACGTACCAAGAGACCCAGTACTTC. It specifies CASSLMGLTYQETQYF.

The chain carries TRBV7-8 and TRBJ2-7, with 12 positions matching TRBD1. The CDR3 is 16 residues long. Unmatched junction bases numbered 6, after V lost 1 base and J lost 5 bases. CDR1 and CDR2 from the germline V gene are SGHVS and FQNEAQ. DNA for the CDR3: TGTGCCAGCAGCTTAGGCCCCGGGACAGGGGGCGACGAGCAGTACTTC. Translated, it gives CASSLGPGTGGDEQYF.

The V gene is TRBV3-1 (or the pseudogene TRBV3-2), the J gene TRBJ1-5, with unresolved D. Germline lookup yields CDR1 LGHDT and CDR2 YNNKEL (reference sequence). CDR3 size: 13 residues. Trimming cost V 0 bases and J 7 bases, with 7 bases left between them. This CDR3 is CASSQDRGQPQHF. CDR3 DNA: TGTGCCAGCAGCCAAGATCGCGGACAGCCCCAGCATTTT.

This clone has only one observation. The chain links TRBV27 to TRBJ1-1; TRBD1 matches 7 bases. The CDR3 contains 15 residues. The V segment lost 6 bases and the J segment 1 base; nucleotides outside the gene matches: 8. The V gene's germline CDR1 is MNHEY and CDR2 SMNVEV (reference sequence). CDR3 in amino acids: CASRPGGERNTEAFF. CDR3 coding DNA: TGTGCCAGCAGGCCAGGGGGGGAAAGGAACACTGAAGCTTTCTTT.

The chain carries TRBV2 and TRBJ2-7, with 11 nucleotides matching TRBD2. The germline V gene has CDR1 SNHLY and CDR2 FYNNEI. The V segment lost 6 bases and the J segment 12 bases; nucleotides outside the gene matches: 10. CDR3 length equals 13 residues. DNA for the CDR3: TGTGCCAGCAGAGGAGGTAGCGGGGGGGCCACGTACTTC. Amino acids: CASRGGSGGATYF.